What follows are 29 T cell receptor beta chains derived from one specimen sequenced in a study of blood T cell repertoires in COVID-19. Data came from immunoSEQ multiplex PCR; TCRdb stores just in-frame clones and leaves some out. The table includes about 65,000 clones, over 85% detected once. Sample: peripheral blood. These receptor sequences come from a man between 60 and 75 years old with acute or convalescent COVID-19.

The chain combines TRBV7-9 with TRBJ1-5; weak D call: TRBD1 (5 bases). This CDR3 has 14 residues. Germline loops: CDR1 SEHNR, CDR2 FQNEAQ (reference sequence). V was clipped by 5 bases and J by 0 bases, with 8 bases between them. The CDR3 here is CASSRDSSNQPQHF. The CDR3 DNA follows: TGTGCCAGCAGCCGAGACAGTAGCAATCAGCCCCAGCATTTT.

The gene calls are TRBV5-6 and TRBJ1-1; 9 bases line up with TRBD1. Trimming removed 0 bases from V and 4 bases from J; junction bases left unmatched: 1. This CDR3 spans 14 amino acids. Per the germline V gene, CDR1 is SGHDT and CDR2 is YYEEEE. The CDR3 DNA reads TGTGCCAGCAGCTTGGTACAGGGGGCCACTGAAGCTTTCTTT. Translating gives CASSLVQGATEAFF. The full variable domain, completed using reference TRBV5-6 and TRBJ1-1, is DAGVTQSPTHLIKTRGQQVTLRCSPKSGHDTVSWYQQALGQGPQFIFQYYEEEERQRGNFPDRFSGHQFPNYSSELNVNALLLGDSALYLCASSLVQGATEAFFGQGTRLTVV.

This chain links TRBV6-5 with TRBJ1-1, with D tentatively TRBD1 (5 bases). V gave up 4 bases and J gave up 0 bases, with 12 bases separating them. The CDR3 length is 15 residues. CDR1 is MNHEY, CDR2 SVGAGI, per germline. In DNA, the CDR3 is TGTGCCAGCAGTTCCCGACAGCTACTGAACACTGAAGCTTTCTTT. Amino acid sequence: CASSSRQLLNTEAFF.

Concerning this clone itself: The junction shows a germline mismatch at one end, possibly a read error. This chain uses TRBV5-6 with TRBJ1-3; no reliable D call. From germline, CDR1 is SGHDT and CDR2 YYEEEE. This CDR3 comprises 16 residues. The CDR3 is CASSLVVVGSGNTIYF. CDR3 coding DNA: TGTGCCAGCAGTTTGGTTGTCGTCGGCTCTGGAAACACCATATATTTT.

The chain joins TRBV29-1 to TRBJ2-7; no firm D call. The V end was cut by 7 bases, the J end by 6 bases, with 16 bases between. Looked up from germline, CDR1 is SQVTM and CDR2 is ANQGSEA. The CDR3 has 12 residues. Here the CDR3 DNA reads TGCAGCGCTGGAGCATCGGAATCCGAGCAGTACTTC. As protein: CSAGASESEQYF.

The V gene is TRBV30, the J gene TRBJ1-5, with 8 bases that match TRBD1. Germline-derived CDR1 and CDR2 are GTSNPN and SVGIG (reference sequence). Germline trimming cut 1 base from V and 7 bases from J; bases unmatched to any gene: 18. The CDR3 extends over 18 amino acids. The CDR3 sequence: CAWSEGTGRSIRGQPQHF. As DNA, the CDR3 is TGTGCCTGGAGTGAAGGGACAGGTAGATCTATCCGGGGCCAGCCCCAGCATTTT.

The chain joins TRBV24-1 to TRBJ2-1, with TRBD2 matching over 7 bases. The CDR3 is 14 residues long. The V and J ends lost 7 bases and 8 bases, in that order; junction bases with no gene match: 10. The germline V gene encodes CDR1 KGHDR and CDR2 SFDVKD. The CDR3 protein is CATSPGTTIHEQFF. For the CDR3, the DNA is TGTGCCACCAGCCCCGGGACTACTATCCATGAGCAGTTCTTC.

The chain carries TRBV5-4 and TRBJ2-2; tentatively, D is TRBD1 (5 bases). Looked up from germline, CDR1 is SGHNT and CDR2 is YYREEE (reference sequence). The V end was cut by 4 bases, the J end by 5 bases, with 15 bases between. The CDR3 consists of 15 residues. CDR3 amino acids: CASSRRFQGTGELFF. In DNA form, the CDR3 reads TGTGCCAGCAGCCGTAGATTTCAGGGTACCGGGGAGCTGTTTTTT.

This clone is a singleton in its sample. J is TRBJ1-3 and V is TRBV6-5, with 7 bases identical to TRBD1. Trimming at V came to 5 bases and at J to 8 bases, leaving 12 bases not matched to a gene. CDR3 length: 15 amino acids. Germline assignment: CDR1 MNHEY and CDR2 SVGAGI. The CDR3 reads CASSQGQTPRYTIYF. The CDR3 bases are TGTGCCAGCAGTCAGGGACAGACCCCCCGTTACACCATATATTTT.

The chain links TRBV9 to TRBJ2-2; a possible D gene is TRBD2 (7 bases). V dropped 1 base and J dropped 1 base, with 17 bases sitting between them. There are 18 residues in the CDR3. The germline V gene has CDR1 SGDLS and CDR2 YYNGEE. The CDR3 loop is CASSVKRSGGLNTGELFF. DNA for the CDR3: TGTGCCAGCAGCGTAAAAAGATCGGGGGGCCTGAACACCGGGGAGCTGTTTTTT.

The J gene is TRBJ1-3, the V gene TRBV18; TRBD1 matches 9 bases. Germline-derived CDR1 and CDR2 are KGHSH and LQKENI. The V segment lost 4 bases and the J segment 2 bases; nucleotides outside the gene matches: 6. The CDR3 spans 16 residues. The CDR3 spells CASSLLRDRAGNTIYF. The CDR3 DNA reads TGTGCCAGCTCACTCCTCCGGGACAGGGCTGGAAACACCATATATTTT.

The V and J genes are TRBV19 and TRBJ1-5; 9 bases are a match to TRBD1. The CDR3 is 16 residues long. The germline CDR1 and CDR2 sequences are LNHDA and SQIVND (reference sequence). J gave up 4 bases and V 4 bases, and 8 bases lay outside the gene matches. CDR3 DNA sequence: TGTGCCAGTAGTAACGACAGGGGGACTAGGAATCAGCCCCAGCATTTT. Residues: CASSNDRGTRNQPQHF.

This clone occurred once. This chain connects TRBV7-6 to TRBJ1-3; D is unresolved. CDR1 and CDR2 (germline): SGHVS, FNYEAQ. V lost 4 bases and J lost 4, with 2 bases in between. CDR3 length equals 11 residues. CDR3 nucleotides: TGTGCCAGCAGCTCGGGAAACACCATATATTTT. This gives the protein CASSSGNTIYF.

This sequence joins TRBV2 and TRBJ2-5, with 8 bases fitting TRBD2. The germline V gene has CDR1 SNHLY and CDR2 FYNNEI. Trimming removed 8 bases from V and 4 bases from J; junction bases left unmatched: 6. CDR3 size: 13 residues. The CDR3 sequence: CASREGGRETQYF. In nucleotides, the CDR3 is TGTGCCAGCCGGGAGGGGGGGCGAGAGACCCAGTACTTC.

The chain joins TRBV5-4 to TRBJ2-7; 9 bases match TRBD1. Losses at the gene ends were 4 bases for V and 1 base for J; bases not matched to a gene: 3. Germline assignment: CDR1 SGHNT and CDR2 YYREEE (reference sequence). CDR3 length equals 14 residues. The CDR3 sequence is CASSKGQGSYEQYF. The CDR3 region has the DNA TGTGCCAGCAGCAAAGGACAGGGGTCCTACGAGCAGTACTTC.

The chain is built from TRBV27 and TRBJ2-6, with a tentative D call TRBD1 (5 bases). The germline CDR1 and CDR2 sequences are MNHEY and SMNVEV (reference sequence). Deletions cut 6 bases from V and 0 bases from J, with 9 bases between. This CDR3 has 15 residues. This CDR3 reads CASSPRDSGANVLTF. CDR3 coding DNA: TGTGCCAGCAGCCCCAGGGACTCTGGGGCCAACGTCCTGACTTTC.

This sequence joins TRBV11-2 and TRBJ1-5; TRBD1 matches at 7 bases. Germline V lookup: CDR1 SGHAT, CDR2 FQNNGV. With V trimmed by 6 bases and J by 0 bases, 5 bases remained unmatched. The CDR3 is 15 residues long. DNA for the CDR3: TGTGCCAGCAGTCGGGACAGCCATAGCAATCAGCCCCAGCATTTT. This codes for CASSRDSHSNQPQHF.

V and J are TRBV27 and TRBJ1-4, with 7 bases fitting TRBD1. The V and J ends lost 8 bases and 0 bases, in that order; junction bases with no gene match: 6. The CDR3 spans 15 residues. The germline V gene encodes CDR1 MNHEY and CDR2 SMNVEV (reference sequence). The CDR3 bases are TGTGCCAGCGGGACAGTCTTAGCAACTAATGAAAAACTGTTTTTT. Translation: CASGTVLATNEKLFF. Based on the CDR3 plus reference TRBV27 and TRBJ1-4, the full variable domain is EAQVTQNPRYLITVTGKKLTVTCSQNMNHEYMSWYRQDPGLGLRQIYYSMNVEVTDKGDVPEGYKVSRKEKRNFPLILESPSPNQTSLYFCASGTVLATNEKLFFGSGTQLSVL.

The V call is TRBV6-5, the J call TRBJ1-2, with D maybe TRBD1 (5 bases). Germline V CDR1 and CDR2: MNHEY, SVGAGI. The CDR3 sequence is 16 residues long. V shed 2 bases and J shed 4 bases, with 17 bases lying between them. For the CDR3, the DNA is TGTGCCAGCAGTTACCAGGGCGATCGGGTTAGCTATGGCTACACCTTC. Amino acids: CASSYQGDRVSYGYTF.

The rearrangement links TRBV4-2 to TRBJ2-3; possible D gene TRBD1, 6 bases. V gave up 5 bases and J gave up 0 bases, with 15 bases separating them. The V gene's germline CDR1 is LGHNA and CDR2 YNFKEQ. The CDR3 length is 16 residues. CDR3 loop: CASSELTGTSTDTQYF. Written as DNA, the CDR3 is TGTGCCAGCAGCGAGCTGACAGGTACTAGCACAGATACGCAGTATTTT.

The CDR3 DNA reads as TGTGCCACCAGCAGTGCGCCGACAAGCCGGCTGTTTTTT. Translation: CATSSAPTSRLFF. The gene calls are TRBV15 and TRBJ1-4, with D uncertain. CDR3 size: 13 residues. Germline assignment: CDR1 LNHNV and CDR2 YYDKDF (reference sequence). With 3 bases removed from V and 14 bases from J, the gap between germline ends came to 16 bases.

This clone was observed a few times. The genes are TRBV29-1 and TRBJ1-1; D unresolved. This CDR3 contains 13 residues. The V gene's germline CDR1 is SQVTM and CDR2 ANQGSEA. Trimming took 6 bases from V and 1 from J, leaving 12 bases between them. The CDR3 nucleotides are TGCAGCGTCCCAGGCGAGGGGAACACTGAAGCTTTCTTT. Residues: CSVPGEGNTEAFF.

The chain couples TRBV5-1 to TRBJ1-2; D gene unclear. This CDR3 is built from 14 residues. Trimming removed 0 bases from V and 3 bases from J, with 9 bases in between. The germline gives CDR1 SGHRS, CDR2 YFSETQ. This chain's CDR3 is CASSLVRGYYGYTF. CDR3 in DNA: TGCGCCAGCAGCTTGGTTCGGGGTTACTATGGCTACACCTTC. Full variable domain (missing parts from reference TRBV5-1 and TRBJ1-2): KAGVTQTPRYLIKTRGQQVTLSCSPISGHRSVSWYQQTPGQGLQFLFEYFSETQRNKGNFPGRFSGRQFSNSRSEMNVSTLELGDSALYLCASSLVRGYYGYTFGSGTRLTVV.

This clone was counted a single time. The chain links TRBV6-5 to TRBJ1-2, with 10 bases matching TRBD1. This CDR3 contains 13 residues. Germline trimming cut 8 bases from V and 8 bases from J; bases unmatched to any gene: 8. CDR1 is MNHEY and CDR2 is SVGAGI in the germline V gene. Here the CDR3 reads CASSKGTGEGYTF. CDR3 nucleotides: TGTGCCAGCTCAAAAGGGACAGGGGAGGGCTACACCTTC.

V gene TRBV9 combines with J gene TRBJ1-6, with a tentative D call TRBD1 (6 bases). Germline-derived CDR1 and CDR2 are SGDLS and YYNGEE. Trimming removed 3 bases at V and 10 bases at J, with 17 bases between. This CDR3 is 15 amino acids long. The CDR3 DNA follows: TGTGCCAGCAGCGCAAACAGGGACCCAGGCTCACCCCTCCACTTT. This encodes CASSANRDPGSPLHF.

This rearrangement joins TRBV4-1 to TRBJ1-5; no reliable D call. The V end lost 6 bases, the J end lost 3 bases, and 12 bases lay between the germline ends. The length of the CDR3 is 14 residues. CDR1 is MGHRA and CDR2 is YSYEKL in the germline V gene. Written as DNA, the CDR3 is TGCGCCAGCAGTCTACAGCCTTCCAATCAGCCCCAGCATTTT. It codes for CASSLQPSNQPQHF.

This clone was found once. V and J are TRBV5-1 and TRBJ1-1; D gene unclear. CDR3 length: 13 amino acids. The germline CDR1 and CDR2 sequences are SGHRS and YFSETQ. Trimming shortened V by 0 bases and J by 4 bases, and 7 bases separated the two germline ends. The CDR3 loop reads CASSLVWSTEAFF. CDR3 sequence (DNA): TGCGCCAGCAGCTTGGTGTGGAGCACTGAAGCTTTCTTT.

The chain recombines TRBV5-1 with TRBJ2-2; 8 bases are shared with TRBD1. Trimming took 3 bases from V and 4 from J; bases not matched to a gene: 11. CDR1 SGHRS and CDR2 YFSETQ come from the germline V gene. CDR3 length: 17 amino acids. The CDR3, as DNA: TGCGCCAGCAGCTGGGATCCCCAGGGGGCGCGCACCGGGGAGCTGTTTTTT. This translates into CASSWDPQGARTGELFF.

V usage is TRBV27 and J usage is TRBJ1-5; D uncertain. The CDR3 is made up of 15 amino acids. Trimming cost V 6 bases and J 0 bases, with 12 bases left between them. CDR1 is MNHEY, CDR2 SMNVEV, per germline (reference sequence). CDR3 DNA: TGTGCCAGCAGCTCCGCGGGGTCTAGCAATCAGCCCCAGCATTTT. Protein sequence: CASSSAGSSNQPQHF.